This T cell receptor (beta chain) was documented in a study of T-cell memory formation after mild COVID-19. J was trimmed by 5 bases and V by 0 bases; bases with no gene match: 5. Germline CDR1 reads SGDLS; CDR2 reads YYNGEE. The CDR3 is 14 residues long. Constant-segment primers and 5'RACE yielded cDNA libraries for TCR alpha and TCR beta, each carrying sample barcodes and UMIs. Each CDR3 protein gets one entry after TCRdb re-called the 5' RACE reads with MiXCR. The data contain 450,000 to 650,000 distinct CDR3 sequences, roughly 21% of them singletons. Sequencing input: PBMCs or a T cell subset sorted from them (not recorded which). V and J are TRBV9 and TRBJ2-7; 7 nucleotides agree with TRBD1. The clonotype was recovered from an adult woman who had mild COVID-19 (a few samples of this study predate the infection). Cell type and time point are not known. This CDR3 is CASSVDGRGNEQYF. CDR3 DNA sequence: TGTGCCAGCAGCGTAGATGGCAGGGGGAACGAGCAGTACTTC.